Following are 24 T cell receptor beta chains from one sample sequenced in a study of blood T cell repertoires in COVID-19. Sequencing used immunoSEQ multiplex PCR; TCRdb keeps in-frame clones, though not all of them. Of about 59,000 clones listed, 75% to 95% are singletons. Sequenced input: peripheral blood. Receptors originate from a man older than 75 with acute or convalescent COVID-19.

This clone was seen once. V usage is TRBV6-4 and J usage is TRBJ1-2, with 10 bases identical to TRBD1. The CDR3 runs 17 residues. Unmatched junction bases numbered 14, after V lost 4 bases and J lost 6 bases. Germline values: CDR1 MRHNA, CDR2 SNTAGT. CDR3 in amino acids: CASSVSPGEGTGDGYTF. CDR3 coding DNA: TGTGCCAGCAGTGTATCGCCAGGGGAGGGGACAGGGGATGGCTACACCTTC.

As regards this clone: One end of the junction does not line up with germline, which may come from a read error. The chain links TRBV7-7 to TRBJ2-5, with TRBD1 as a possible D gene (6 bases). CDR1 is SSHAT and CDR2 is FNYEAQ in the germline V gene (reference sequence). This CDR3 comprises 14 residues. The CDR3 region is CASSPREGPGAQYF. Written as DNA, the CDR3 is TGTGCTAGCAGCCCTCGTGAGGGTCCAGGGGCCCAGTACTTC.

The chain combines TRBV28 with TRBJ2-2; 10 bases fit TRBD2. Per germline, CDR1 MDHEN and CDR2 SYDVKM. The CDR3 is 14 amino acids. V was pared by 7 bases and J by 5 bases, with 4 bases of the junction left unmatched. The CDR3 bases are TGTGCCAGCAAGCGGGGGGGGCGGACCGGGGAGCTGTTTTTT. This translates into CASKRGGRTGELFF.

The V and J genes are TRBV6-5 and TRBJ2-7, with 12 bases that match TRBD2. CDR1 is MNHEY, CDR2 SVGAGI, per germline. The CDR3 totals 15 residues. The ends lost 7 bases at V and 6 bases at J; junction bases unmatched: 10. CDR3 bases: TGTGCCAGCAATCCGCTAGCGGGGGGGCCCTCCGAGCAGTACTTC. This codes for CASNPLAGGPSEQYF.

The rearrangement uses TRBV3-1 (or the pseudogene TRBV3-2) and TRBJ2-3; D gene uncertain. Trimming pared 3 bases from V and 6 bases from J, leaving 10 bases between. The CDR3 is made up of 13 amino acids. Germline CDR1 is LGHDT and CDR2 is YNNKEL (reference sequence). This CDR3 reads CASSQIGTDTQYF. The CDR3 bases are TGTGCCAGCAGCCAGATCGGTACCGATACGCAGTATTTT.

This rearrangement joins TRBV5-1 to TRBJ2-2; no clear D gene. Deletions cut 4 bases from V and 4 bases from J, with 17 bases between. CDR3 length: 16 amino acids. The germline V gene encodes CDR1 SGHRS and CDR2 YFSETQ. The CDR3 sequence: CASSLSTRSSTGELFF. The CDR3 DNA follows: TGCGCCAGCAGCCTTTCGACAAGGTCTTCCACCGGGGAGCTGTTTTTT.

V usage is TRBV18 and J usage is TRBJ2-7, with 7 bases identical to TRBD1. V lost 6 bases, J lost 2 bases, and 7 bases stayed unmatched. The CDR3 extends over 14 amino acids. The germline CDR1 and CDR2 sequences are KGHSH and LQKENI. CDR3 nucleotides: TGTGCCAGCTCGTCCGGGACAGCGACCTACGAGCAGTACTTC. This gives the protein CASSSGTATYEQYF.

The chain recombines TRBV7-2 with TRBJ1-1, with D uncertain. Trimming stripped 6 bases from V and 4 bases from J, with 9 bases between. This CDR3 has 12 amino acids. Germline V CDR1 and CDR2: SGHTA, FQGNSA. CDR3 sequence (DNA): TGTGCCAGCAGGTATTTGAGCACTGAAGCTTTCTTT. This codes for CASRYLSTEAFF.

The genes are TRBV2 and TRBJ1-5, with D possibly TRBD1 on 5 matching bases. CDR3 size: 17 residues. Trimming cost V 4 bases and J 0 bases, with 16 bases left between them. Germline V gene lookup returns CDR1 SNHLY and CDR2 FYNNEI. CDR3 protein: CASSVLGQEYSNQPQHF. As DNA, the CDR3 is TGTGCCAGCAGTGTTCTCGGACAAGAATATAGCAATCAGCCCCAGCATTTT.

The chain couples TRBV19 to TRBJ1-5; maybe TRBD1 (6 bases). From germline, CDR1 is LNHDA and CDR2 SQIVND (reference sequence). V was cut by 7 bases and J by 1 base, with 14 bases left in between. This CDR3 region has 15 residues. The CDR3 loop is CASMEDSSSNQPQHF. CDR3 sequence (DNA): TGTGCCAGTATGGAGGACAGTAGCAGCAATCAGCCCCAGCATTTT.

The chain uses TRBV3-1 (or the pseudogene TRBV3-2) and TRBJ2-5, with 9 bases aligning to TRBD2. The CDR3 consists of 16 residues. V shed 3 bases, J shed 7 bases, and the junction held 12 bases outside the gene matches. Per the germline V gene, CDR1 is LGHDT and CDR2 is YNNKEL (reference sequence). The CDR3 DNA is TGTGCCAGCAGCCAGGTGGTAGCGGGGGTCCGAGGGACCCAGTACTTC. Translation: CASSQVVAGVRGTQYF.

The chain recombines TRBV7-9 with TRBJ1-1; D perhaps matches TRBD1 (5 bases). Deletions cut 2 bases from V and 1 base from J, with 5 bases between. This CDR3 region has 13 residues. CDR1 is SEHNR, CDR2 FQNEAQ, per germline (reference sequence). CDR3 DNA sequence: TGTGCCAGCAGCTTACAGGGGAACACTGAAGCTTTCTTT. As protein: CASSLQGNTEAFF.

The chain has TRBV5-4 and TRBJ2-5; D possibly corresponds to TRBD1 (6 bases). Germline CDR1 reads SGHNT; CDR2 reads YYREEE (reference sequence). The V gene lost 2 bases and the J gene lost 3 bases, with 11 bases spanning the gap. CDR3 length: 14 amino acids. CDR3 coding DNA: TGTGCCAGCAGCTTCTCGGCAGGGGAAGAGACCCAGTACTTC. Encoded protein: CASSFSAGEETQYF. Full variable domain (rest looked up from reference TRBV5-4 and TRBJ2-5): ETGVTQSPTHLIKTRGQQVTLRCSSQSGHNTVSWYQQALGQGPQFIFQYYREEENGRGNFPPRFSGLQFPNYSSELNVNALELDDSALYLCASSFSAGEETQYFGPGTRLLVL.

There are a few counts of this clone. The chain links TRBV28 to TRBJ2-1; 9 bases map to TRBD1. This CDR3 comprises 15 residues. In germline, CDR1 is MDHEN, CDR2 SYDVKM. The V and J ends lost 2 bases and 6 bases, in that order; junction bases with no gene match: 5. CDR3 nucleotides: TGTGCCAGCAGTTTAGGGACAGGGTCCCTCAATGAGCAGTTCTTC. The encoded protein is CASSLGTGSLNEQFF.

The chain is built from TRBV10-3 and TRBJ2-7; 7 nucleotides agree with TRBD2. The CDR3 is 14 residues long. V lost 6 bases and J lost 0; bases outside the gene matches: 5. CDR1 is ENHRY, CDR2 SYGVKD, per germline. CDR3 in DNA: TGTGCCATCAGCCCCGGCGGGAGCTCCTACGAGCAGTACTTC. This codes for CAISPGGSSYEQYF.

V and J are TRBV28 and TRBJ1-4; D is perhaps TRBD1 (6 bases). The CDR3 runs 13 residues. Germline assignment: CDR1 MDHEN and CDR2 SYDVKM. V shed 7 bases and J shed 5 bases, with 11 bases lying between them. The CDR3 bases are TGTGCCAGCACACGGACAGCCAATGAAAAACTGTTTTTT. Translated, it gives CASTRTANEKLFF. Filled out from reference TRBV28 and TRBJ1-4, the complete variable domain reads DVKVTQSSRYLVKRTGEKVFLECVQDMDHENMFWYRQDPGLGLRLIYFSYDVKMKEKGDIPEGYSVSREKKERFSLILESASTNQTSMYLCASTRTANEKLFFGSGTQLSVL.

The V and J genes are TRBV7-2 and TRBJ2-2, with 7 bases lining up with TRBD2. CDR3 length: 15 residues. Trimming took 1 base from V and 6 from J; bases not matched to a gene: 5. Germline CDR1 SGHTA, CDR2 FQGNSA. The CDR3 bases are TGTGCCAGCAGCTTAGGGCGGGGGACCTCCGGGGAGCTGTTTTTT. Residues: CASSLGRGTSGELFF.

The gene calls are TRBV30 and TRBJ2-7; no firm D call. With 1 base removed from V and 3 bases from J, the gap between germline ends came to 10 bases. The V gene's germline CDR1 is GTSNPN and CDR2 SVGIG (reference sequence). The CDR3 sequence is 13 residues long. In nucleotides, the CDR3 is TGTGCCTGGAGTGCAGTCTTTTACTACGAGCAGTACTTC. Translated, it gives CAWSAVFYYEQYF.

J is TRBJ2-5 and V is TRBV19; 8 positions match TRBD1. There are 16 residues in the CDR3. V lost 6 bases to trimming and J lost 2 bases; unmatched junction nucleotides: 11. Germline CDR1 and CDR2: LNHDA and SQIVND (reference sequence). For the CDR3, the DNA is TGTGCCAGTAGCTTCGGGGACAGGTCAACACAAGAGACCCAGTACTTC. This translates into CASSFGDRSTQETQYF.

The V and J genes are TRBV6-5 and TRBJ1-1; 8 bases map to TRBD1. Trimming took 7 bases from V and 4 from J; bases not matched to a gene: 11. This CDR3 contains 15 residues. The germline CDR1 and CDR2 sequences are MNHEY and SVGAGI. The CDR3 region is CASKPGQASSTEAFF. In DNA form, the CDR3 reads TGTGCCAGCAAACCGGGACAGGCTAGTAGCACTGAAGCTTTCTTT.

The chain combines TRBV10-2 with TRBJ2-5, with D maybe TRBD1 (6 bases). Germline V CDR1 and CDR2: WSHSY, SAAADI. CDR3 length: 15 amino acids. Trimming cost V 6 bases and J 5 bases, with 19 bases left between them. The CDR3 loop is CASSATTGSGETQYF. The DNA of the CDR3 is TGCGCCAGCAGCGCGACGACAGGCTCCGGGGAGACCCAGTACTTC.

The chain carries TRBV19 and TRBJ1-1, with 8 positions matching TRBD1. The junction had 8 bases not matched to a gene; V was cut back by 3 bases and J by 5 bases. CDR1 LNHDA and CDR2 SQIVND come from the germline V gene (reference sequence). This CDR3 is built from 15 residues. The CDR3 is CASSISRTGRTEAFF. CDR3 in DNA: TGTGCCAGTAGTATCTCCCGGACAGGGCGGACTGAAGCTTTCTTT. Full variable domain (remainder filled in from reference TRBV19 and TRBJ1-1): DGGITQSPKYLFRKEGQNVTLSCEQNLNHDAMYWYRQDPGQGLRLIYYSQIVNDFQKGDIAEGYSVSREKKESFPLTVTSAQKNPTAFYLCASSISRTGRTEAFFGQGTRLTVV.

The rearrangement uses TRBV6-5 and TRBJ2-3; TRBD2 matches 10 bases. CDR3 length: 16 amino acids. Germline V gene data show CDR1 as MNHEY and CDR2 as SVGAGI. Trimming cost V 2 bases and J 4 bases; bases outside gene matches: 6. The CDR3 is CASSYIASGGPDTQYF. The CDR3 DNA reads TGTGCCAGCAGTTACATTGCTAGCGGGGGACCAGATACGCAGTATTTT.

The V call is TRBV2, the J call TRBJ2-7; 8 positions agree with TRBD1. This CDR3 comprises 15 residues. The V gene's germline CDR1 is SNHLY and CDR2 FYNNEI. V gave up 5 bases and J gave up 2 bases; unmatched junction bases: 8. The CDR3 protein is CASSLGQGKTYEQYF. The CDR3 DNA sequence: TGTGCCAGCAGTCTAGGACAGGGAAAAACCTACGAGCAGTACTTC.